A selection of T cell receptor beta chains follows, all from one sample in a study of shared clonotypes between healthy human individuals. Sequencing was performed with immunoSEQ multiplex PCR; in TCRdb, only in-frame clones are kept and a portion is missing. The data show some 2 million clones, roughly 95% seen once. Specimen: naive CD8+ T cells sorted from blood. Receptor source: a man aged 18 to 29 in good health. The CDR3 runs from the conserved cysteine through the conserved F or W. The order of the fields is CDR3 length, V gene, clone size, D gene, J gene, CDR3 DNA, CDR3 protein. A D gene is named only where the DNA matches it firmly. Clone sizes are given selectively: once, few, many, or a class where the clone is expanded.

CDR3 length: 14
V gene: TRBV4-1
clone size: -
D gene: -
J gene: TRBJ1-4
CDR3 DNA: TGCGCCAGCAGCCAAGATCCAGGAAATGAAAAACTGTTTTTT
CDR3 protein: CASSQDPGNEKLFF

CDR3 length: 11
V gene: TRBV5-6
clone size: -
D gene: -
J gene: TRBJ2-1
CDR3 DNA: TGTGCCAGCAGCTTCGGCACGGAGCAGTTCTTC
CDR3 protein: CASSFGTEQFF

CDR3 length: 16
V gene: TRBV5-1
clone size: -
D gene: TRBD2
J gene: TRBJ2-7
CDR3 DNA: TGCGCCAGCAGCTTGGAGCTAGCGGGCGCATCCTACGAGCAGTACTTC
CDR3 protein: CASSLELAGASYEQYF

CDR3 length: 18
V gene: TRBV7-2
clone size: -
D gene: -
J gene: TRBJ2-4
CDR3 DNA: TGTGCCAGCAGATTTCTTGGCACGGTCCTCCTAGCCAAAAACATTCAGTACTTC
CDR3 protein: CASRFLGTVLLAKNIQYF

CDR3 length: 16
V gene: TRBV7-9
clone size: -
D gene: -
J gene: TRBJ2-3
CDR3 DNA: TGTGCCAGCAGCCCCCGACTAGGTTCAGGCACAGATACGCAGTATTTT
CDR3 protein: CASSPRLGSGTDTQYF

CDR3 length: 17
V gene: TRBV4-3
clone size: -
D gene: -
J gene: TRBJ1-3
CDR3 DNA: TGCGCCAGCAGCCAAGATAGGGCTCCCCTGGGCCGAAACACCATATATTTT
CDR3 protein: CASSQDRAPLGRNTIYF

CDR3 length: 14
V gene: TRBV6-1
clone size: -
D gene: -
J gene: TRBJ1-6
CDR3 DNA: TGTGCCAGCAGTGAAACGGGGTATAATTCACCCCTCCACTTT
CDR3 protein: CASSETGYNSPLHF

CDR3 length: 13
V gene: TRBV7-9
clone size: once
D gene: TRBD2
J gene: TRBJ2-7
CDR3 DNA: TGTGCCAGCAGCCTTAGCGGGATCTACGAGCAGTACTTC
CDR3 protein: CASSLSGIYEQYF

CDR3 length: 14
V gene: TRBV27
clone size: -
D gene: -
J gene: TRBJ2-1
CDR3 DNA: TGTGCCAGCAGTTTGCGAACAGCGGACAATGAGCAGTTCTTC
CDR3 protein: CASSLRTADNEQFF

CDR3 length: 13
V gene: TRBV6-5
clone size: -
D gene: TRBD2
J gene: TRBJ2-7
CDR3 DNA: TGTGCCAGCAGTTATCAAGCGGGACTGGCGCAGTACTTC
CDR3 protein: CASSYQAGLAQYF

CDR3 length: 15
V gene: TRBV5-8
clone size: -
D gene: -
J gene: TRBJ2-2
CDR3 DNA: TGTGCCAGCAGCTCCACAGGGAATTACCCCGGGGAGCTGTTTTTT
CDR3 protein: CASSSTGNYPGELFF

CDR3 length: 19
V gene: TRBV10-3
clone size: -
D gene: TRBD2
J gene: TRBJ2-1
CDR3 DNA: TGTGCCATCAGTGAGTACCTCCGTAGCGGGAGGGGACGGGACAATGAGCAGTTCTTC
CDR3 protein: CAISEYLRSGRGRDNEQFF

CDR3 length: 12
V gene: TRBV28
clone size: -
D gene: -
J gene: TRBJ1-2
CDR3 DNA: TGTGCCAGCAGTACCGCTCTGGATGGCTACACCTTC
CDR3 protein: CASSTALDGYTF

CDR3 length: 16
V gene: TRBV4-1
clone size: -
D gene: TRBD2
J gene: TRBJ2-7
CDR3 DNA: TGCGCCAGCAGCCAAGCTTTGGGGACTAGGACCTACGAGCAGTACTTC
CDR3 protein: CASSQALGTRTYEQYF

CDR3 length: 14
V gene: TRBV7-8
clone size: -
D gene: -
J gene: TRBJ2-3
CDR3 DNA: TGTGCCAGCAGCTTAGGTAGTTTCACAGATACGCAGTATTTT
CDR3 protein: CASSLGSFTDTQYF

CDR3 length: 15
V gene: TRBV29-1
clone size: -
D gene: TRBD1
J gene: TRBJ2-7
CDR3 DNA: TGCAGCGCTCTGGGCGTGGGACAGGGTACCTACGAGCAGTACTTC
CDR3 protein: CSALGVGQGTYEQYF

CDR3 length: 14
V gene: TRBV5-4
clone size: -
D gene: -
J gene: TRBJ2-7
CDR3 DNA: TGTGCCAGCAGCTGGGGGGGCGGGTCCTACGAGCAGTACTTC
CDR3 protein: CASSWGGGSYEQYF

CDR3 length: 14
V gene: TRBV5-1
clone size: -
D gene: -
J gene: TRBJ1-2
CDR3 DNA: TGCGCCAGCAGTTACAGGGAGGCAGACTATGGCTACACCTTC
CDR3 protein: CASSYREADYGYTF

CDR3 length: 17
V gene: TRBV7-9
clone size: -
D gene: TRBD2
J gene: TRBJ2-5
CDR3 DNA: TGTGCCAGCAGCTCCCTCGGACTAGCGGGTGCTCTTCAGACCCAGTACTTC
CDR3 protein: CASSSLGLAGALQTQYF

CDR3 length: 12
V gene: TRBV7-6
clone size: -
D gene: -
J gene: TRBJ2-1
CDR3 DNA: TGTGCCAGCAGCTTAGCGCAATCGGAGCAGTTCTTC
CDR3 protein: CASSLAQSEQFF

CDR3 length: 16
V gene: TRBV4-1
clone size: -
D gene: TRBD1
J gene: TRBJ2-2
CDR3 DNA: TGCGCCAGCAGCCTAGGCGACAGGGGGTACACCGGGGAGCTGTTTTTT
CDR3 protein: CASSLGDRGYTGELFF

CDR3 length: 15
V gene: TRBV7-9
clone size: -
D gene: TRBD2
J gene: TRBJ2-3
CDR3 DNA: TGTGCCAGCAGCTTTAGCGGGGGGGCCGGAGATACGCAGTATTTT
CDR3 protein: CASSFSGGAGDTQYF